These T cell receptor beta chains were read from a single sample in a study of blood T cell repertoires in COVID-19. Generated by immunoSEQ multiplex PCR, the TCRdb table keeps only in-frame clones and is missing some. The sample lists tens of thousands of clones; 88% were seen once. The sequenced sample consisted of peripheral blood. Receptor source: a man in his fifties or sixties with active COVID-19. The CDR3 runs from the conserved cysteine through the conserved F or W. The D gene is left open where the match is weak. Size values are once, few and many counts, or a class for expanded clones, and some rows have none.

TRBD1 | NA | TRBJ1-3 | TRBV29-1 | TGCAGCGTGGCAGGGGGAACTGGAAACACCATATATTTT | CSVAGGTGNTIYF
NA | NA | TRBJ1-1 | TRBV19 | TGTGCCAGTAGTATTGATGGGCCAGGGACTGAAGCTTTCTTT | CASSIDGPGTEAFF
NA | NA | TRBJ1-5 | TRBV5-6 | TGTGCCAGCAGTGTCACTCCAGGGCGTGGGAGCAATCAGCCCCAGCATTTT | CASSVTPGRGSNQPQHF
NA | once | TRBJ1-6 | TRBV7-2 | TGTGCCAGCAGCTTGGGTGATCAGGATTCACCCCTCCACTTT | CASSLGDQDSPLHF
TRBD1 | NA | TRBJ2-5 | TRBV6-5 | TGTGCCAGCCAGGGGGACGAGACCCAGTACTTC | CASQGDETQYF
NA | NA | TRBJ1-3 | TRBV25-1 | TGTGCCAGCACTCCGAGATCTGGAAACACCATATATTTT | CASTPRSGNTIYF
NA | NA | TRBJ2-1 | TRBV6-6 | TGTGCCAGCAGTCCCCCCCTCGGAGTGACGGGAATGGCCTACAATGAGCAGTTCTTC | CASSPPLGVTGMAYNEQFF
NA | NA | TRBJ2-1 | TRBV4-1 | TGCGCCAGCAGGGGGGGCAATGAGCAGTTCTTC | CASRGGNEQFF
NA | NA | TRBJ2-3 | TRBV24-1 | TGTGCCACCAGTGAAAACAGGGGGCGCCTAGCGGGGAGGGATACGCAGTATTTT | CATSENRGRLAGRDTQYF
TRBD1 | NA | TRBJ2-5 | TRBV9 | TGTGCCAGCAGCGTAGGCGCGGGACAGGGGATACTCTTCCAGTACTTC | CASSVGAGQGILFQYF
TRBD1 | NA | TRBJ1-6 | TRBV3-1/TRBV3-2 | TGTGCCAGCAGCAGAAGCCCGGGACAGGGGGTGAGCTCCTATAATTCACCCCTCCACTTT | CASSRSPGQGVSSYNSPLHF
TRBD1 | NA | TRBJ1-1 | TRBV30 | TGTGCCTGGAGGACACAGGGGGCCTACCAAGCTTTCTTT | CAWRTQGAYQAFF
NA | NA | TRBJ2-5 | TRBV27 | TGTGCCAGCAGTAGGGGGGGCGAGACCCAGTACTTC | CASSRGGETQYF
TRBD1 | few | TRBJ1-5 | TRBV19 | TGTGCCAGTAGTATAGATCTGAGGGGGCGCGGCAATCAGCCCCAGCATTTT | CASSIDLRGRGNQPQHF
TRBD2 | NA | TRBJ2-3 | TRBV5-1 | TGCGCCAGCAGACGAGCGACTAGCGGGGGAACAGATACGCAGTATTTT | CASRRATSGGTDTQYF
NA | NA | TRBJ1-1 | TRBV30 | TGTGCCTGGAGTTACAGGGCGGGCACTGAAGCTTTCTTT | CAWSYRAGTEAFF
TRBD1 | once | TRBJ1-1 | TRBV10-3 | TGTGCCATCAGTGAGCCTGGACAGGGGTCTATTGAAGCTTTCTTT | CAISEPGQGSIEAFF
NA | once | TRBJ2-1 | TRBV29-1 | TGCAGCGTTCAGGGGTCCTACAATGAGCAGTTCTTC | CSVQGSYNEQFF
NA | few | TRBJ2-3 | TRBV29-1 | TGCAGCGTGAGAGGGATGATAGATACGCAGTATTTT | CSVRGMIDTQYF
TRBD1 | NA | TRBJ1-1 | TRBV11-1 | TGTGCCAGCAGCTTAACAGGGGGCTCGAACACTGAAGCTTTCTTT | CASSLTGGSNTEAFF
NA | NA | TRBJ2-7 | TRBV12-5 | TGTGCTAGTGGTTTGGTACGCACGACAGCCTCCTACGAGCAGTACTTC | CASGLVRTTASYEQYF
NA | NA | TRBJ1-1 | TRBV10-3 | TGTGCCATCAGTGTGCAGGCCGAAGCTTTCTTT | CAISVQAEAFF
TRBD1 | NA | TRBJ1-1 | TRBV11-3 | TGTGCCAGCAGCTCTCGGGACAGGGGAGCCACTGAAGCTTTCTTT | CASSSRDRGATEAFF
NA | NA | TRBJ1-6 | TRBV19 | TGTGCCAGTAGTATAGGAGGAGAAGGGAGGAATTCACCCCTCCACTTT | CASSIGGEGRNSPLHF
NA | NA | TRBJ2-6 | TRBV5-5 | TGTGCCAGCAGCTTCGTCTTTGGGGCCAACGTCCTGACTTTC | CASSFVFGANVLTF
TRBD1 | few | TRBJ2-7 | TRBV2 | TGTGCCAGCAGGGGGACAGGGGGCGGATCCTACGAGCAGTACTTC | CASRGTGGGSYEQYF
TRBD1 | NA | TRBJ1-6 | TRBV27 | TGTGCCAGCAGTCTTAACACAGGGGCCCAAGGTCTAAGGTCGCCCCTCCACTTT | CASSLNTGAQGLRSPLHF
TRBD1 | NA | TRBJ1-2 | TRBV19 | TGTGCCAGTAGTCCGCTCTCCCCAGGACAGGGGATCGGCTACACCTTC | CASSPLSPGQGIGYTF
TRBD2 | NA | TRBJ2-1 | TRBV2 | TGTGCCAGCAAATCACTAGCGGCCTACAATGAGCAGTTCTTC | CASKSLAAYNEQFF
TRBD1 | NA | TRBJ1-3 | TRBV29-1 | TGCAGCGTCGGACAGGGGACTGGAAACACCATATATTTT | CSVGQGTGNTIYF
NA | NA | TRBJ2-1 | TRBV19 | TGTGCCAGTAGTATCCGACAGAGTTACAATGAGCAGTTCTTC | CASSIRQSYNEQFF
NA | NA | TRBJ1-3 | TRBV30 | TGTGCCTGGAGTAAGGGGACTGGAAACACCATATATTTT | CAWSKGTGNTIYF
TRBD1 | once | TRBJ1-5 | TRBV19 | TGTGCCAGTCGGACAGGGGGCGGAGGTCAGCCCCAGCATTTT | CASRTGGGGQPQHF
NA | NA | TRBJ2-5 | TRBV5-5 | TGTGCCAGCAGCTTTAGTGGTTTTGAGACCCAGTACTTC | CASSFSGFETQYF
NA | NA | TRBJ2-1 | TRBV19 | TGTGCCAGTAGTATTTGGGCAGCGGTAAATGAGCAGTTCTTC | CASSIWAAVNEQFF
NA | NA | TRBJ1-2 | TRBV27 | TGTGCCAGCAGTTTCGCGGGGCGAGGCTACACCTTC | CASSFAGRGYTF
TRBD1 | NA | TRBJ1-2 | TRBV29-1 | TGCAGCGTTGAAGATCTTGACAGGGGGCAACCATTTATATGGCCATATGGCTACACCTTC | CSVEDLDRGQPFIWPYGYTF
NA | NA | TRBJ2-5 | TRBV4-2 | TGTGCCAGCAGCCAAGGAGGGCAGGGGGGACAAGAGACCCAGTACTTC | CASSQGGQGGQETQYF
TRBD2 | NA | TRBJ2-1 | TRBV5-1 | TGCGCCAGCAGTCGCGGACTAGCGGGAAATGATAGAGTAAATGAGCAGTTCTTC | CASSRGLAGNDRVNEQFF
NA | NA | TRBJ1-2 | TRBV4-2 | TGTGCCAGCAGCCAAGATTCCCAGGGAGGTGATGGCTACACCTTC | CASSQDSQGGDGYTF
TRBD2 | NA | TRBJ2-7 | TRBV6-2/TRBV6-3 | TGTGCCAGCAGTTACCGGGGGGAACGTGGCTACGAGCAGTACTTC | CASSYRGERGYEQYF
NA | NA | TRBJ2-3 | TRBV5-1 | TGCGCCAGCAGCTTGACCGGTACGCGCACAGATACGCAGTATTTT | CASSLTGTRTDTQYF
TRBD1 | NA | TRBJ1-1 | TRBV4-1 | TGCGCCAGCAGCCGACTACCGGGACAGGTGGACACTGAAGCTTTCTTT | CASSRLPGQVDTEAFF
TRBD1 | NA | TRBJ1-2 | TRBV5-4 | TGTGCCAGCAGCTTACAGGGGGGAGCTAACTATGGCTACACCTTC | CASSLQGGANYGYTF
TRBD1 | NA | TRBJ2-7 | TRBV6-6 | TGTGCCAGCAGAACTCGTAGGGGGCCCGTAGTCTACGAGCAGTACTTC | CASRTRRGPVVYEQYF
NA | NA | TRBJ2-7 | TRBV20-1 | TGCAGTGCTAGCGACAGACACGAGCAGTACTTC | CSASDRHEQYF
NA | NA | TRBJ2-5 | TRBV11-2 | TGTGCCAGCAGTTCCATCGACTACCAAGAGACCCAGTACTTC | CASSSIDYQETQYF
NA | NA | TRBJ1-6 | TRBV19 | TGTGCCAGTAGCAACGGTGTGGGAGGATCACCCCTCCACTTT | CASSNGVGGSPLHF
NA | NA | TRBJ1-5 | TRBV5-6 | TGTGCCAGCAGCTTTTCGGGTCCGGGTAGCAATCAGCCCCAGCATTTT | CASSFSGPGSNQPQHF